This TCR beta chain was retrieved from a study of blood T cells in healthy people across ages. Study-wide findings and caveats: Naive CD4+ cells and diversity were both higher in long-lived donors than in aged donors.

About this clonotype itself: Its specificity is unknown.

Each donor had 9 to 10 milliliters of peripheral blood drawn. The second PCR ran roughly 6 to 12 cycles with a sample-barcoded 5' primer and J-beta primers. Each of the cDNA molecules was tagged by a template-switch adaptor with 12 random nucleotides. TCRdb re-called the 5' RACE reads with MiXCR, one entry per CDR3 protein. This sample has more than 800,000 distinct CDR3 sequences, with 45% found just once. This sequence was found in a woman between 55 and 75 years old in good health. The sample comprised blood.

Written as DNA, the CDR3 is TGTGCCAGCAGTTTCAGCGGGGCAAATAATTCACCCCTCCACTTT. Encoded protein: CASSFSGANNSPLHF. The V gene is TRBV27, the J gene TRBJ1-6, with D possibly being TRBD1 (5 bases). Trimming took off 3 bases at V and 5 bases at J, with 11 bases between the two ends. Germline CDR1 is MNHEY and CDR2 is SMNVEV (reference sequence). The CDR3 has 15 residues.